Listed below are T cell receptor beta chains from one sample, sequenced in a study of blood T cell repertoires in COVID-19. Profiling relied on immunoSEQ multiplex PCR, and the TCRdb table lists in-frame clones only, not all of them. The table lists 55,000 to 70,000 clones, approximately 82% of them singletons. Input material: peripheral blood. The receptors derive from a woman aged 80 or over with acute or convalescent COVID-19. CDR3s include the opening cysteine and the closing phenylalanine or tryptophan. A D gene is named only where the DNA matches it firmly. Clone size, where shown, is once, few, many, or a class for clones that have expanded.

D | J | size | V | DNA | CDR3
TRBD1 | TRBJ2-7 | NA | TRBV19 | TGTGCCAGTAGTATCTTGGACAGGGGTCCCTACGAGCAGTACTTC | CASSILDRGPYEQYF
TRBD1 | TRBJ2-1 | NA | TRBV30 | TGTGCCTGGGGACAGGGGGCTGGTGAGCAGTTCTTC | CAWGQGAGEQFF
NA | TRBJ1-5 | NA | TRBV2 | TGTGCCAGCAGAGGGGAAGGAGTTCGCAATCAGCCCCAGCATTTT | CASRGEGVRNQPQHF
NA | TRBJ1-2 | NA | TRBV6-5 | TGTGCCAGCCGACAGTATATGGGCTACACCTTC | CASRQYMGYTF
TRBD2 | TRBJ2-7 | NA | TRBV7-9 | TGTGCCAGCAGCTTGCTAGAACTAGCGGGAGAGGATGAGCAGTACTTC | CASSLLELAGEDEQYF
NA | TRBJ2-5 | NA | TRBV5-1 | TGCGCCAGCAGCTTGACAAACCAAGAGACCCAGTACTTC | CASSLTNQETQYF
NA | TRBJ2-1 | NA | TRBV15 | TGTGCCACCAGCAGAGTGGGCGTTCTCAGGGGCAATGAGCAGTTCTTC | CATSRVGVLRGNEQFF
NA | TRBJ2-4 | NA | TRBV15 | TGTGCCACCAGCAGAGCTGGTGAGGCGGAAAACATTCAGTACTTC | CATSRAGEAENIQYF
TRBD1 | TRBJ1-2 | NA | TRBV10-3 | TGTGCCATCAGTCGACCCGGAACCGGGACAGGGGAAGGCTACACCTTC | CAISRPGTGTGEGYTF
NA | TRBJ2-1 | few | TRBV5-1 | TGCGCCAGCAGCTTCCTCGCTAGCGAGACATACAATGAGCAGTTCTTC | CASSFLASETYNEQFF
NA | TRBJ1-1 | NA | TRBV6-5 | TGTGCCAGCAGCACCAAGAGTTTCCCCGAAGCTTTCTTT | CASSTKSFPEAFF
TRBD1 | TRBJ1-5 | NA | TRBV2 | TGTGCCAGCAGCTCGGACAGGGGGCAACAGCCCCAGCATTTT | CASSSDRGQQPQHF
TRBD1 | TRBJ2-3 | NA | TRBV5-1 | TGCGCCAGCAGCTTGGGAGGGACAGCTAGCACAGATACGCAGTATTTT | CASSLGGTASTDTQYF
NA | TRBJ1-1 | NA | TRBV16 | TGTGCCAGCAGCCAACCGGGGGGGGAAGCTTTCTTT | CASSQPGGEAFF
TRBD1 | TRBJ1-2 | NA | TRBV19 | TGTGCCAGTAGCCCAATGACAGGGAGGGGCTACACCTTC | CASSPMTGRGYTF
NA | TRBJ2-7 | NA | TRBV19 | TGTGCCAGTAGTTTATCCAGGGGTCAATCCTACGAGCAGTACTTC | CASSLSRGQSYEQYF
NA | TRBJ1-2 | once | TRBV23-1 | TGCGCCAGCAGTCAATCGGACAGAAACTATGGCTACACCTTC | CASSQSDRNYGYTF
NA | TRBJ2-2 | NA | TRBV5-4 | TGTGCCAGCAGTTCCGGGACTCTGAGGATGTTTTTT | CASSSGTLRMFF
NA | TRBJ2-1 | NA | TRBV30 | TGTGCCAGAAAAGGGCGCGGGGCCTACAATGAGCAGTTCTTC | CARKGRGAYNEQFF
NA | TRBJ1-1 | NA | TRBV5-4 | TGTGCCAGCAGCTTGGGCAGGGCGAACACTGAAGCTTTCTTT | CASSLGRANTEAFF
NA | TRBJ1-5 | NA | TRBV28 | TGTGCCAGCAGTTTAATCAGGGCAGCTCAGCCCCAGCATTTT | CASSLIRAAQPQHF
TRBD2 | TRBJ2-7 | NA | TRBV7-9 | TGTGCCAGCAGCTTAGCGGGGAGTAGCGGGGGAACCTACGAGCAGTACTTC | CASSLAGSSGGTYEQYF